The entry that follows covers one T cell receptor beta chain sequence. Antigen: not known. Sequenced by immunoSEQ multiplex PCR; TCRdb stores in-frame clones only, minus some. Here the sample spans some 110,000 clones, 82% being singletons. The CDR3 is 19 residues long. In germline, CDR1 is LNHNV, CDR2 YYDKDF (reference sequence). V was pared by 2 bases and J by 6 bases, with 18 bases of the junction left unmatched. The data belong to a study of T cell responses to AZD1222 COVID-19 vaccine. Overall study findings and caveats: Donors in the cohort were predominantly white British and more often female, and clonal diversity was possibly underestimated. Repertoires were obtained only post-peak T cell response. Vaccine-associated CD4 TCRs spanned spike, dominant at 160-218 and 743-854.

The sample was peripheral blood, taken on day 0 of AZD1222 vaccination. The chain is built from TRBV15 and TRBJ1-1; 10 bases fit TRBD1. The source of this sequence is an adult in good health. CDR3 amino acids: CATSRHHILRDRGVAEAFF. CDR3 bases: TGTGCCACCAGCAGACACCACATTCTCCGGGACAGGGGAGTTGCTGAAGCTTTCTTT.